This T cell receptor (beta chain) derives from a study of blood T cell repertoires in COVID-19. The method was immunoSEQ multiplex PCR; TCRdb's version includes in-frame clones alone and lacks a portion of them. The top ten hold 0.85% to 1.3% of the sample, which has fewer than 350,000 clones, almost 90% seen once. In germline, CDR1 is SGHRS, CDR2 YFSETQ. Trimming took 4 bases from V and 5 from J, leaving 12 bases between them. The CDR3 length is 13 residues. The chain links TRBV5-1 to TRBJ1-1, with a possible D match to TRBD1 (5 bases). The source of this sequence is a woman aged 25-40 years who had been exposed to COVID-19. What was sequenced was PBMCs or T cells enriched from blood (not recorded which). The CDR3: CASSAVGGTEAFF. CDR3 coding DNA: TGCGCCAGCAGCGCCGTTGGGGGGACTGAAGCTTTCTTT.